Each of the 18 T cell receptor beta chains below was sequenced from the same sample in a study of T cell repertoires in cytomegalovirus infection (dated by TCRdb to the late 2010s). The sample's treatment or condition label is to be understood as: in vitro stimulation with specific CMV peptide epitopes to enrich CMV-specific T cells. Sequencing relied on an Illumina HiSeq 1500. Through fastp at Q25 and MiXCR, TCRdb rebuilt clones from the public reads, retaining in-frame beta chains. Records with the same CDR3 protein are collapsed into one entry carrying the most frequent genes and DNA. In this sample the table shows hundreds of thousands of distinct CDR3 sequences, about 31% of which occur a single time. Jointly, the top ten make up under 15% of the sample. Antigens of these TCRs are unknown. Sample: cultured CD8+ T cells from PBMCs, taken from culture after CMV antigen stimulation. These TCRs come from a human donor in good health (CMV status not recorded). Some clones in this sample may be carry-over from other donors' samples.

There are a few counts of this clonotype. The genes are TRBV7-2 and TRBJ1-1; TRBD1 aligns across 10 bases. The CDR3 sequence is 16 residues long. V was pared by 2 bases and J by 1 base, with 4 bases of the junction left unmatched. In germline, CDR1 is SGHTA, CDR2 FQGNSA. The CDR3 region is CASSLNRQGANTEAFF. CDR3 DNA: TGTGCCAGCAGCTTAAACCGACAGGGGGCGAACACTGAAGCTTTCTTT.

The chain uses TRBV10-3 and TRBJ2-7; TRBD1 matches at 10 bases. The CDR3 has 15 residues. Trimming cost V 0 bases and J 3 bases; bases outside gene matches: 2. Germline assignment: CDR1 ENHRY and CDR2 SYGVKD. Here the CDR3 reads CAISESGQGLYEQYF. The CDR3 DNA follows: TGTGCCATCAGTGAGTCGGGACAGGGGCTCTACGAGCAGTACTTC.

The chain is built from TRBV4-1 and TRBJ2-5; maybe TRBD2 (5 bases). Deletions cut 4 bases from V and 5 bases from J, with 17 bases between. This CDR3 spans 15 amino acids. Germline V gene lookup returns CDR1 MGHRA and CDR2 YSYEKL. CDR3 nucleotides: TGCGCCAGCAGCCGCCAAGGGAACGGGATCGAGACCCAGTACTTC. This encodes CASSRQGNGIETQYF.

This clonotype was seen more than once but under ten times. J is TRBJ1-1 and V is TRBV7-9, with 7 bases matching TRBD1. Germline CDR1 is SEHNR and CDR2 is FQNEAQ (reference sequence). V lost 8 bases to trimming and J lost 8 bases; unmatched junction nucleotides: 2. The CDR3 loop spans 10 amino acids. CDR3 coding DNA: TGTGCCAGCGGGACAGCCGAAGCTTTCTTT. It specifies CASGTAEAFF.

This clonotype occurred a few times. V gene TRBV19 combines with J gene TRBJ1-3, with 8 bases matching TRBD1. The CDR3 consists of 15 residues. Germline loops: CDR1 LNHDA, CDR2 SQIVND (reference sequence). Germline trimming cut 4 bases from V and 7 bases from J; bases unmatched to any gene: 9. CDR3 sequence: CASSSPGQVYNTIYF. CDR3 coding DNA: TGTGCCAGTAGTAGTCCGGGACAGGTCTACAACACCATATATTTT.

Comments on this clonotype: A much larger clone lies one base from this, so it may be a read error. The conserved closing phenylalanine or tryptophan is absent in this CDR3, likely reflecting a read error. The genes are TRBV12-3 or TRBV12-4 and TRBJ2-3; D is possibly TRBD2 (6 bases). V was trimmed by 6 bases and J by 2 bases, leaving 12 bases between them. This CDR3 has 14 amino acids. CDR3 in DNA: TGTGCCAGCAGGGGGGACTTCTACACAGATACGCAGTATTCT. Translating it yields CASRGDFYTDTQYS.

This clonotype was counted a few times. DNA of the CDR3: TGTGCCAGCAGCTTAGTTCGTTCTAGCGGGGTCTACGAGCAGTACTTC. Amino acids: CASSLVRSSGVYEQYF. The chain recombines TRBV7-8 with TRBJ2-7; TRBD2 agrees at 9 bases. This CDR3 spans 16 amino acids. The germline V gene encodes CDR1 SGHVS and CDR2 FQNEAQ. After removal of 1 base from V and 3 bases from J, the junction contained 7 bases not matched to a gene.

V and J are TRBV20-1 and TRBJ2-7, with 8 nucleotides matching TRBD1. Germline V gene lookup returns CDR1 DFQATT and CDR2 SNEGSKA (reference sequence). The CDR3 covers 13 residues. V trimming: 4 bases; J trimming: 0 bases; junction bases outside the gene matches: 2. The CDR3, as DNA: TGCAGTGCTACCACAGGGGGCTCCTACGAGCAGTACGTC. Its protein is CSATTGGSYEQYV.

This chain joins TRBV6-1 and TRBJ2-4; D not certain. This CDR3 region has 14 residues. Germline V gene sequence: CDR1 MNHNS, CDR2 SASEGT. Trimming removed 5 bases at V and 5 bases at J, with 13 bases between. The CDR3 is CASSHPREQNIQYF. DNA for the CDR3: TGTGCCAGCAGTCACCCCCGCGAGCAAAACATTCAGTACTTC.

This chain connects TRBV7-9 to TRBJ2-3; D is uncertain. There are 15 residues in the CDR3. V was cut by 5 bases and J by 1 base, with 13 bases left in between. Germline values: CDR1 SEHNR, CDR2 FQNEAQ (reference sequence). The CDR3 DNA follows: TGTGCCAGCAGCCCCGTTCAGCTTGGCACAGATACGCAGTATTTT. This encodes CASSPVQLGTDTQYF.

This clonotype came up a few times. This chain uses TRBV12-3 or TRBV12-4 with TRBJ2-2, with no clear D. V lost 3 bases, J lost 6 bases, and 11 bases lay in between. CDR3 length equals 14 residues. CDR3 sequence (DNA): TGTGCCAGCAGTTTCCCCCTTGGGGCCGGGGAGCTGTTTTTT. It yields the protein CASSFPLGAGELFF.

The chain uses TRBV9 and TRBJ1-2, with TRBD1 as a possible D gene (6 bases). Trimming cost V 4 bases and J 6 bases, with 13 bases left between them. The V gene's germline CDR1 is SGDLS and CDR2 YYNGEE. The length of the CDR3 is 13 residues. CDR3 in amino acids: CASSISGGNGYTF. In DNA form, the CDR3 reads TGTGCCAGCAGCATATCTGGGGGCAATGGCTACACCTTC.

This rearrangement joins TRBV12-3 or TRBV12-4 to TRBJ1-2; 10 positions match TRBD1. This CDR3 is 14 amino acids long. Trimming removed 6 bases from V and 8 bases from J; junction bases left unmatched: 9. CDR3 nucleotides: TGTGCCAGCAGAAGCCGGGACAGGGGAGGGGGCTACACCTTC. Protein product: CASRSRDRGGGYTF.

The rearrangement joins TRBV10-3 to TRBJ2-2, with 8 bases fitting TRBD1. V dropped 8 bases and J dropped 0; count of bases not matched to a gene: 11. The CDR3 sequence is 17 residues long. Looked up from germline, CDR1 is ENHRY and CDR2 is SYGVKD. CDR3 DNA sequence: TGTGCCATCTGTGGCGAGACAGGGGCCTCGAACACCGGGGAGCTGTTTTTT. Translating it yields CAICGETGASNTGELFF.

This chain links TRBV20-1 with TRBJ2-4; possibly TRBD1 or TRBD2 for D (5 bases each). The CDR3 has 15 residues. The V end was cut by 5 bases, the J end by 7 bases, with 21 bases between. Germline loops: CDR1 DFQATT, CDR2 SNEGSKA (reference sequence). CDR3 coding DNA: TGCAGTGCTCCCCAATGGGGGTTCCCGAAGAACATTCAGTACTTC. Translating it yields CSAPQWGFPKNIQYF.

The chain joins TRBV19 to TRBJ1-1; possible D gene TRBD1, 5 bases. CDR1 LNHDA and CDR2 SQIVND come from the germline V gene (reference sequence). CDR3 size: 15 residues. Trimming cost V 2 bases and J 2 bases, with 12 bases left between them. CDR3 region: CASSISSTANTEAFF. The CDR3 nucleotides read TGTGCCAGTAGTATATCTTCGACAGCTAACACTGAAGCTTTCTTT.

The genes are TRBV24-1 and TRBJ2-3; 14 bases are shared with TRBD2. This CDR3 is 18 amino acids long. The germline gives CDR1 KGHDR, CDR2 SFDVKD. The V gene end was trimmed by 4 bases and the J gene end by 2 bases; junction bases not matched to a gene: 7. This CDR3 reads CATSDPGLAGAFTDTQYF. For the CDR3, the DNA is TGTGCCACCAGTGACCCGGGACTAGCGGGGGCCTTCACAGATACGCAGTATTTT.

This clonotype was found many times. This chain joins TRBV7-2 and TRBJ2-7; TRBD2 matches 7 bases. The CDR3 spans 14 residues. Germline V gene lookup returns CDR1 SGHTA and CDR2 FQGNSA. V was clipped by 4 bases and J by 4 bases; unmatched bases: 7. The CDR3 spells CASSSGTTPYEQYV. The CDR3 DNA reads TGTGCCAGCAGCTCCGGGACTACCCCATACGAGCAGTACGTC.